A single sample is the source of the 18 T cell receptor beta chains below, sequenced in a study of shared clonotypes between healthy human individuals. Some clones are missing from TCRdb's copy, which holds only in-frame ones; the method was immunoSEQ multiplex PCR. Of 2.3 million or so clones listed, more than 80% are singletons. Sample: naive CD4+ T cells from PBMCs. Subset: CD45RA+ positively selected. The source is a man between 18 and 35 years old in good health. Some clones in this sample may be carry-over from other donors' samples.

The DNA of the CDR3 is TGTGCCAGCAGTGAGTGGGGAGCTGGGGCCAACGTCCTGACTTTC. This encodes CASSEWGAGANVLTF. This rearrangement joins TRBV2 to TRBJ2-6; TRBD2 is a possible D gene (5 bases). Trimming shortened V by 3 bases and J by 2 bases, and 8 bases separated the two germline ends. From germline, CDR1 is SNHLY and CDR2 FYNNEI. The CDR3 is 15 residues long. Full variable domain (outside the CDR3, taken from reference TRBV2 and TRBJ2-6): EPEVTQTPSHQVTQMGQEVILRCVPISNHLYFYWYRQILGQKVEFLVSFYNNEISEKSEIFDDQFSVERPDGSNFTLKIRSTKLEDSAMYFCASSEWGAGANVLTFGAGSRLTVL.

The V call is TRBV10-3, the J call TRBJ1-2, with TRBD1 as a possible D gene (6 bases). CDR1 is ENHRY and CDR2 is SYGVKD in the germline V gene. This CDR3 has 17 residues. Trimming took off 8 bases at V and 0 bases at J, with 22 bases between the two ends. The CDR3 protein is CAIAHTTKGGANYGYTF. CDR3 in DNA: TGTGCCATCGCCCATACTACCAAGGGGGGAGCTAACTATGGCTACACCTTC.

This CDR3 is CASSFTDRQETQYF. In nucleotides, the CDR3 is TGTGCCAGCAGCTTTACGGACAGGCAGGAGACCCAGTACTTC. This rearrangement joins TRBV7-9 to TRBJ2-5; 7 bases fit TRBD1. Germline CDR1 and CDR2: SEHNR and FQNEAQ (reference sequence). CDR3 length: 14 amino acids. Trimming took 3 bases from V and 5 from J; bases not matched to a gene: 6.

CDR3 loop: CASSLVSSGRVREQYF. CDR3 nucleotides: TGTGCCAGCAGCTTGGTCTCTAGCGGGAGGGTCAGGGAGCAGTACTTC. The rearrangement uses TRBV5-8 and TRBJ2-7; 12 nucleotides line up with TRBD2. V lost 0 bases to trimming and J lost 7 bases; unmatched junction nucleotides: 8. The CDR3 is 16 amino acids. Germline values: CDR1 SGHTS, CDR2 YDEGEE.

The chain is built from TRBV7-9 and TRBJ2-3; TRBD2 aligns across 7 bases. Germline V CDR1 and CDR2: SEHNR, FQNEAQ (reference sequence). CDR3 length: 15 residues. After removal of 3 bases from V and 5 bases from J, the junction contained 8 bases not matched to a gene. For the CDR3, the DNA is TGTGCCAGCAGCTTTTCCCCGGGAGGCTTAGATACGCAGTATTTT. Translation: CASSFSPGGLDTQYF.

The chain employs TRBV5-1 and TRBJ1-1; 8 bases agree with TRBD1. There are 16 residues in the CDR3. Trimming removed 0 bases from V and 5 bases from J; junction bases left unmatched: 9. CDR1 and CDR2 (germline): SGHRS, YFSETQ. CDR3 DNA sequence: TGCGCCAGCAGCTTGGCGGGGGACAGGTGGGAGACTGAAGCTTTCTTT. This codes for CASSLAGDRWETEAFF.

The genes are TRBV4-1 and TRBJ2-1; possible D gene TRBD2, 6 bases. Trimming took 0 bases from V and 4 from J, leaving 13 bases between them. The CDR3 extends over 16 amino acids. Looked up from germline, CDR1 is MGHRA and CDR2 is YSYEKL. This CDR3 is CASSQDLIAEYNEQFF. The CDR3 DNA reads TGCGCCAGCAGCCAAGATCTGATAGCGGAATACAATGAGCAGTTCTTC.

The sample holds one count of this clone. The V gene is TRBV11-2, the J gene TRBJ2-7; D is ambiguous. With 5 bases removed from V and 3 bases from J, the gap between germline ends came to 17 bases. Germline values: CDR1 SGHAT, CDR2 FQNNGV. The CDR3 totals 15 residues. The CDR3 loop is CASSQRSVLVYEQYF. The DNA of the CDR3 is TGTGCCAGCAGCCAAAGGTCTGTCCTCGTCTACGAGCAGTACTTC. Drawing the rest from reference TRBV11-2 and TRBJ2-7, the complete variable domain is EAGVAQSPRYKIIEKRQSVAFWCNPISGHATLYWYQQILGQGPKLLIQFQNNGVVDDSQLPKDRFSAERLKGVDSTLKIQPAKLEDSAVYLCASSQRSVLVYEQYFGPGTRLTVT.

CDR3 in DNA: TGTGCCATCTCGAACACAGGGGGCGCTTCCTACGAGCAGTACTTC. Translating gives CAISNTGGASYEQYF. The chain is built from TRBV6-1 and TRBJ2-7, with 9 bases fitting TRBD1. Germline loops: CDR1 MNHNS, CDR2 SASEGT. CDR3 size: 15 residues. The trim removed 10 bases at V and 1 base at J, leaving 11 bases unmatched.

The gene calls are TRBV2 and TRBJ2-5; D not resolved. This CDR3 spans 15 amino acids. The V gene's germline CDR1 is SNHLY and CDR2 FYNNEI. Trimming took 7 bases from V and 4 from J, leaving 19 bases between them. CDR3 region: CASNSDAAATETQYF. The CDR3 DNA reads TGTGCCAGCAATAGTGATGCGGCGGCTACAGAGACCCAGTACTTC.

This clone was recorded once. The chain uses TRBV2 and TRBJ2-3; D might be TRBD1 (5 bases). Trimming took 4 bases from V and 0 from J, leaving 11 bases between them. Germline V lookup: CDR1 SNHLY, CDR2 FYNNEI. There are 15 residues in the CDR3. As DNA, the CDR3 is TGTGCCAGCAGTGCTCAAGGGGCTAGCACAGATACGCAGTATTTT. Amino acids: CASSAQGASTDTQYF.

V is TRBV5-1 and J is TRBJ2-2; 8 bases line up with TRBD1. J lost 0 bases, V lost 1 base, and 8 bases had no gene match. Germline values: CDR1 SGHRS, CDR2 YFSETQ. The CDR3 consists of 18 residues. CDR3 region: CASSLPRQGPSNTGELFF. CDR3 in DNA: TGCGCCAGCAGCTTGCCCCGACAGGGGCCATCGAACACCGGGGAGCTGTTTTTT.

This clone was recorded a few times. The chain couples TRBV11-2 to TRBJ1-1; tentatively, D is TRBD1 (5 bases). Germline V CDR1 and CDR2: SGHAT, FQNNGV. The CDR3 has 14 residues. The V end was cut by 7 bases, the J end by 7 bases, with 19 bases between. CDR3: CASTPIKKGIEAFF. In DNA form, the CDR3 reads TGTGCCAGCACCCCAATCAAGAAGGGGATTGAAGCTTTCTTT.

The chain couples TRBV5-1 to TRBJ2-5; 14 nucleotides line up with TRBD2. CDR1 and CDR2 from the germline V gene are SGHRS and YFSETQ. The CDR3 covers 19 residues. J lost 2 bases, V lost 0 bases, and 9 bases had no gene match. This CDR3 is CASSLEPGTSGSKQETQYF. In nucleotides, the CDR3 is TGCGCCAGCAGCTTGGAACCCGGGACTAGCGGGAGCAAACAAGAGACCCAGTACTTC.

This chain joins TRBV18 and TRBJ2-2, with 8 nucleotides matching TRBD1. CDR3 length: 16 residues. Trimming took 0 bases from V and 5 from J; bases not matched to a gene: 5. Germline V CDR1 and CDR2: KGHSH, LQKENI. CDR3 coding DNA: TGTGCCAGCTCACCACCGTACGGGACAGGAACCGGGGAGCTGTTTTTT. Translating it yields CASSPPYGTGTGELFF.

The gene calls are TRBV18 and TRBJ2-1, with 8 bases fitting TRBD1. This CDR3 contains 15 residues. V was pared by 2 bases and J by 3 bases, with 3 bases of the junction left unmatched. CDR1 and CDR2 from the germline V gene are KGHSH and LQKENI. The CDR3 sequence: CASSPGQGGYNEQFF. The CDR3 DNA sequence: TGTGCCAGCTCACCAGGACAGGGCGGCTACAATGAGCAGTTCTTC.

The chain is built from TRBV10-3 and TRBJ1-3; D not resolved. Trimming cost V 3 bases and J 4 bases, with 10 bases left between them. Germline CDR1 reads ENHRY; CDR2 reads SYGVKD. CDR3 length: 14 residues. This CDR3 is CAISERASGNTIYF. In DNA form, the CDR3 reads TGTGCCATCAGTGAAAGGGCCTCGGGAAACACCATATATTTT.

The CDR3 DNA reads as TGTGCCAGCAGGATAGGCAGCAAGGGCCGCCGGGAAACCTTC. It translates to CASRIGSKGRRETF. The V gene is TRBV6-1, the J gene TRBJ1-2; D is undetermined. Germline V gives CDR1 MNHNS, CDR2 SASEGT. Trimming removed 6 bases from V and 14 bases from J, with 25 bases in between. CDR3 size: 14 residues.